This T cell receptor beta chain comes out of a study of cytomegalovirus exposure and HLA in healthy donors. Turning to the study itself: There were about 86 million unique TCRs (from HLA-typed donors) in an early data release. Most donors, roughly 77% of a few hundred genotyped, fell in the Caucasian-associated ancestry cluster.

The table lists this clone with a few counts. Its specificity is not known. The PCR made use of 60 Vbeta and 13 Jbeta primers. Here immunoSEQ multiplex PCR was the method, and the copy in TCRdb shows in-frame clones only, minus some. This table holds more than 150,000 clones, roughly four fifths found once. This CDR3 comprises 14 residues. Germline V lookup: CDR1 SEHNR, CDR2 FQNEAQ (reference sequence). Trimming took 6 bases from V and 2 from J, leaving 14 bases between them. Points from the study as a whole: It was reportedly the case that the classifier diagnosed cytomegalovirus status with high specificity and sensitivity.

The receptor's source is a woman aged 18-29 years in good health and CMV-seropositive. Material for sequencing was PBMCs. This chain connects TRBV7-9 to TRBJ2-7; the D is unclear. The CDR3 DNA is TGTGCCAGCAGGTCCACGTACAGTGCCTACGAGCAGTACTTC. This gives the protein CASRSTYSAYEQYF.